These T cell receptor beta chains were read from a single sample in a study of molecular identifiers for immune sequencing clone quantification. MiXCR, applied by TCRdb to the PCR reads, yields one record per CDR3 protein. The sample holds some 580,000 distinct CDR3 sequences, roughly 23% seen once. Sequencing input: naive CD8+ T cells from blood, with Jurkat cell RNA spiked in. All receptors derive from a human donor in good health. Some libraries in this study had Jurkat cell RNA spiked in. Each CDR3 is given with its conserved first and last residue. A D gene is named only where the DNA matches it firmly. Only part of the rows carry a size: once, few, many, or a class if the clone is expanded.

D	V	size	J	length	DNA	CDR3
NA	TRBV6-2/TRBV6-3	many	TRBJ2-5	16	TGTGCCAGCAGCCTAAGTGCCGGGGGAACCCAAGAGACCCAGTACTTC	CASSLSAGGTQETQYF
NA	TRBV30	many	TRBJ2-2	13	TGTGCCTGGAGTGGGATAGGAACCGGGGAGCTGTTTTTT	CAWSGIGTGELFF
NA	TRBV9	NA	TRBJ2-3	17	TGTGCCAGCAGCGTATCTGCCGGCCTAACTAGCCCAGATACGCAGTATTTT	CASSVSAGLTSPDTQYF
NA	TRBV6-5	NA	TRBJ1-2	18	TGTGCCAGCAGTTACACGGCCCAGGACAGACCTAGACCCTATGGCTACACCTTC	CASSYTAQDRPRPYGYTF
NA	TRBV27	NA	TRBJ2-7	14	TGTGCCAGCAGTTCAGAGACTCATTCCTACGAGCAGTACTTC	CASSSETHSYEQYF
NA	TRBV5-4	NA	TRBJ2-7	13	TGTGCCAGCAGCTTGTCAGCCACCTACGAGCAGTACTTC	CASSLSATYEQYF
TRBD1	TRBV12-3/TRBV12-4	many	TRBJ1-1	13	TGTGCCAGCTGGACAGGTGGATACACTGAAGCTTTCTTT	CASWTGGYTEAFF
NA	TRBV20-1	NA	TRBJ2-7	15	TGCAGTGCTAGAGATTCGGAGACTATGGGGTACGAGCAGTACTTC	CSARDSETMGYEQYF
NA	TRBV7-3	NA	TRBJ2-1	14	TGTGCCAGCAGCTTAGGGGCTCGACTCAATGAGCAGTTCTTC	CASSLGARLNEQFF
NA	TRBV30	few	TRBJ1-4	14	TGTGCCTGGAGTGTCCCCCGGGAACCTGAAAAACTGTTTTTT	CAWSVPREPEKLFF
TRBD1	TRBV6-2/TRBV6-3	few	TRBJ2-7	14	TGTGCCAGCAGTGGCCTTACAGGGGCCTACGAGCAGTACTTC	CASSGLTGAYEQYF
NA	TRBV27	many	TRBJ2-3	14	TGTGCCAGCAGTTTGGCTAGCGCTACAGATACGCAGTATTTT	CASSLASATDTQYF
NA	TRBV6-5	many	TRBJ2-3	14	TGTGCCAGCAGCCATTGGCCAGGGGAGGATACGCAGTATTTT	CASSHWPGEDTQYF
TRBD1	TRBV15	few	TRBJ1-1	14	TGTGCCACCAGCAGAGGGACAGGGGTCTCTGAAGCTTTCTTT	CATSRGTGVSEAFF
NA	TRBV29-1	many	TRBJ2-3	14	TGCAGCGTCGTAAAGGCGGTTCGCACAGATACGCAGTATTTT	CSVVKAVRTDTQYF
NA	TRBV24-1	many	TRBJ2-3	16	TGTGCCACCAGCGATAGTTGGGGACCAGGCGCAGATACGCAGTATTTT	CATSDSWGPGADTQYF
NA	TRBV4-3	many	TRBJ2-7	13	TGCGCCAGCAGCCAATTTACTGGATCCGAGCAGTACTTC	CASSQFTGSEQYF
NA	TRBV5-6	few	TRBJ2-5	16	TGTGCCAGCAGCTTGGGACTACCGACCGCTAAAGAGACCCAGTACTTC	CASSLGLPTAKETQYF
NA	TRBV6-1	NA	TRBJ2-4	17	TGTGCCAGCAGTGAAGGGGGCAGGTCGCTAGCCAAAGACATTCAGTACTTC	CASSEGGRSLAKDIQYF
TRBD1	TRBV27	NA	TRBJ1-5	17	TGTGCCAGCAACGAAGCCCCCCCAGACAGGGCAGGCCAGCCCCAGCATTTT	CASNEAPPDRAGQPQHF
NA	TRBV19	NA	TRBJ1-5	15	TGTGCCAGTAGCCAGGACAGTATAGCAAATCAGCCCCAGCATTTT	CASSQDSIANQPQHF
NA	TRBV28	few	TRBJ1-5	16	TGTGCCAGCAGTGTTCAGGGTACCTATAGCAATCAGCCCCAGCATTTT	CASSVQGTYSNQPQHF
TRBD2	TRBV9	NA	TRBJ2-3	17	TGTGCCAGCAGCGCCGCCACTAGCGGGGGACTGGCAGATACGCAGTATTTT	CASSAATSGGLADTQYF
TRBD2	TRBV20-1	many	TRBJ2-7	13	TGCAGTGCTACCGGACTAGCGGACTACGAGCAGTACTTC	CSATGLADYEQYF
TRBD2	TRBV29-1	few	TRBJ2-1	15	TGCAGCGTGGCTTCTAGCGGAAACTCCTACAATGAGCAGTTCTTC	CSVASSGNSYNEQFF
TRBD1	TRBV7-9	NA	TRBJ1-1	16	TGTGCCAGCAGCTTAGGGACAGGGGGAAAGAGTACTGAAGCTTTCTTT	CASSLGTGGKSTEAFF
NA	TRBV10-3	few	TRBJ1-3	13	TGTGCCATCAGGTTAGGTTCTGGAAACACCATATATTTT	CAIRLGSGNTIYF
NA	TRBV29-1	many	TRBJ2-2	17	TGCAGCGCGACGCCCTCTGACACGCGGGGTGGACCCGGGGAGCTGTTTTTT	CSATPSDTRGGPGELFF
TRBD2	TRBV11-2	few	TRBJ2-7	14	TGTGCCAGCAGCTTAGCTGCGGGGGGCTACGAGCAGTACTTC	CASSLAAGGYEQYF
NA	TRBV28	few	TRBJ2-3	14	TGTGCCAGCAGTTTACTAAGGAGCACAGATACGCAGTATTTT	CASSLLRSTDTQYF
TRBD2	TRBV24-1	few	TRBJ2-1	15	TGTGCCACCAGTGAAAGCGGGGCGGGGTACAATGAGCAGTTCTTC	CATSESGAGYNEQFF
NA	TRBV27	NA	TRBJ1-2	12	TGTGCCAGCTTTTCGGTCAACTATGGCTACACCTTC	CASFSVNYGYTF
TRBD2	TRBV6-5	few	TRBJ2-5	19	TGTGCCAGCAGAAATAGGACTAGCGGGGGGCTCACATACAAAGAGACCCAGTACTTC	CASRNRTSGGLTYKETQYF
NA	TRBV7-9	many	TRBJ2-5	15	TGTGCCAGCAGCCCCGGTCCGGGTACTGAAGAGACCCAGTACTTC	CASSPGPGTEETQYF
TRBD2	TRBV9	NA	TRBJ2-2	17	TGTGCCAGCAGCTCTAGCGGGGGGCCTGGCTACACCGGGGAGCTGTTTTTT	CASSSSGGPGYTGELFF